Below are 20 T cell receptor beta chains sequenced from a single sample in a study of shared clonotypes between healthy human individuals. Clones were read by immunoSEQ multiplex PCR, and TCRdb kept only the in-frame ones, dropping some. The repertoire includes about 1.1 million clones, around three quarters of them detected once, and about 0.52% sits in the top ten. The specimen sequenced was memory CD4+ T cells from PBMCs. Subset here: CD45RA-negative fraction. These TCRs come from a man aged 18 to 35 in good health. Some clones in this sample may be carry-over from other donors' samples.

The chain employs TRBV10-1 and TRBJ1-1, with D tentatively TRBD1 (6 bases). The V end was cut by 3 bases, the J end by 5 bases, with 10 bases between. Per germline, CDR1 WNHNN and CDR2 SYGVQD (reference sequence). The CDR3 covers 13 residues. CDR3 protein: CASSDRGPTEAFF. DNA for the CDR3: TGCGCCAGCAGTGATCGGGGGCCAACTGAAGCTTTCTTT.

The sample holds many counts of this clone. The gene calls are TRBV29-1 and TRBJ2-2, with TRBD1 matching 9 bases. Germline V gives CDR1 SQVTM, CDR2 ANQGSEA. The CDR3 sequence is 14 residues long. V trimming: 5 bases; J trimming: 4 bases; junction bases outside the gene matches: 5. The CDR3 loop reads CSVSRQGGTGELFF. The CDR3 DNA sequence: TGCAGCGTTTCAAGACAGGGGGGCACCGGGGAGCTGTTTTTT.

CDR3 nucleotide sequence: TGTGCCAGCAGTATCCTAGCTAGCGGGAGACGGGAGCAGTACTTC. Translating gives CASSILASGRREQYF. The V call is TRBV27, the J call TRBJ2-7, with 10 bases identical to TRBD2. The CDR3 runs 15 residues. Germline loops: CDR1 MNHEY, CDR2 SMNVEV (reference sequence). The V segment lost 5 bases and the J segment 7 bases; nucleotides outside the gene matches: 11.

This clone appeared a single time. The chain carries TRBV7-2 and TRBJ2-2, with D perhaps TRBD1 or TRBD2 (6 bases each). Trimming took 5 bases from V and 7 from J, leaving 17 bases between them. The CDR3 consists of 15 residues. Germline CDR1 reads SGHTA; CDR2 reads FQGNSA. In nucleotides, the CDR3 is TGTGCCAGCAGCCTACGAGGGGGGCAGAGCGGGGAGCTGTTTTTT. Protein: CASSLRGGQSGELFF.

The chain joins TRBV10-3 to TRBJ1-3; D not resolved. From germline, CDR1 is ENHRY and CDR2 SYGVKD. The CDR3 has 12 residues. V was cut by 2 bases and J by 4 bases, with 3 bases left in between. CDR3 nucleotide sequence: TGTGCCATCAGTGAGCAGGGAAACACCATATATTTT. Encoded protein: CAISEQGNTIYF.

This clone was seen a single time. The chain links TRBV6-1 to TRBJ1-5; D is uncertain. V lost 1 base to trimming and J lost 3 bases, with 10 bases between them. Germline V lookup: CDR1 MNHNS, CDR2 SASEGT. This CDR3 has 15 residues. CDR3 region: CASSEGGRINQPQHF. Written as DNA, the CDR3 is TGTGCCAGCAGTGAAGGAGGGCGGATCAATCAGCCCCAGCATTTT.

The chain is built from TRBV18 and TRBJ2-7; 7 bases match TRBD1. The germline gives CDR1 KGHSH, CDR2 LQKENI. This CDR3 has 14 amino acids. V trimming: 5 bases; J trimming: 6 bases; junction bases outside the gene matches: 10. This CDR3 reads CASSTGLQGFEQYF. CDR3 nucleotide sequence: TGTGCCAGCTCAACGGGTCTACAGGGGTTCGAGCAGTACTTC.

The rearrangement joins TRBV13 to TRBJ2-7, with D perhaps given as TRBD1 or TRBD2 (5 bases each). Germline V gene sequence: CDR1 PRHDT, CDR2 FYEKMQ (reference sequence). The CDR3 is 13 amino acids. V gave up 2 bases and J gave up 6 bases, with 11 bases separating them. CDR3 bases: TGTGCCAGCAGCTTAATACTAGACAGCGAGCAGTACTTC. It encodes CASSLILDSEQYF. Drawing the rest from reference TRBV13 and TRBJ2-7, the complete variable domain is AAGVIQSPRHLIKEKRETATLKCYPIPRHDTVYWYQQGPGQDPQFLISFYEKMQSDKGSIPDRFSAQQFSDYHSELNMSSLELGDSALYFCASSLILDSEQYFGPGTRLTVT.

This clone has ten or more counts. The V gene is TRBV2, the J gene TRBJ1-5; D is uncertain. Trimming stripped 2 bases from V and 3 bases from J, with 8 bases between. CDR1 SNHLY and CDR2 FYNNEI come from the germline V gene. The CDR3 extends over 14 amino acids. The CDR3 is CASSEREHNQPQHF. The CDR3 coding sequence is TGTGCCAGCAGTGAAAGAGAACACAATCAGCCCCAGCATTTT.

This clone has only a few counts. This chain uses TRBV27 with TRBJ1-1; a possible D gene is TRBD1 (6 bases). Trimming removed 4 bases at V and 6 bases at J, with 9 bases between. Looked up from germline, CDR1 is MNHEY and CDR2 is SMNVEV (reference sequence). The CDR3 is 12 amino acids. The CDR3 spells CASSSGDAEAFF. CDR3 sequence (DNA): TGTGCCAGCAGTTCAGGGGACGCTGAAGCTTTCTTT.

The CDR3 DNA follows: TGTGCCAGCAGTTCAGGGGGAGAGGACACCGGGGAGCTGTTTTTT. This gives the protein CASSSGGEDTGELFF. The chain carries TRBV28 and TRBJ2-2; 7 nucleotides align to TRBD1. Germline CDR1 is MDHEN and CDR2 is SYDVKM. Unmatched junction bases numbered 5, after V lost 4 bases and J lost 3 bases. There are 15 residues in the CDR3.

The V gene is TRBV6-1, the J gene TRBJ2-5, with a tentative D call TRBD1 (6 bases). The germline V gene has CDR1 MNHNS and CDR2 SASEGT. This CDR3 spans 13 amino acids. V shed 6 bases and J shed 4 bases, with 12 bases lying between them. The CDR3 nucleotides read TGTGCCAGCAGCTTACAGGGCGGAGAGACCCAGTACTTC. Its translation: CASSLQGGETQYF.

The chain recombines TRBV9 with TRBJ2-7; possible D gene TRBD1, 6 bases. Germline loops: CDR1 SGDLS, CDR2 YYNGEE. The CDR3 contains 14 residues. The V and J ends lost 4 bases and 3 bases respectively, with 14 bases between them. The CDR3 reads CASSPHRANYEQYF. The CDR3 region has the DNA TGTGCCAGCAGCCCCCACAGGGCTAACTACGAGCAGTACTTC.

The genes are TRBV11-2 and TRBJ1-1; no firm D call. V was pared by 5 bases and J by 1 base, with 14 bases between. CDR1 SGHAT and CDR2 FQNNGV come from the germline V gene. This CDR3 has 15 residues. The CDR3 coding sequence is TGTGCCAGCAGCCTATTTCGAAGAACGAACACTGAAGCTTTCTTT. This translates into CASSLFRRTNTEAFF.

The chain links TRBV20-1 to TRBJ1-2; the D is unclear. Trimming removed 6 bases from V and 7 bases from J, with 12 bases in between. The CDR3 sequence is 11 residues long. Germline loops: CDR1 DFQATT, CDR2 SNEGSKA (reference sequence). The DNA for the CDR3 is TGCAGTGCAGATGTATCGGGTGGCTACACCTTC. As protein: CSADVSGGYTF.

With respect to this clone: The sample contains more than one DNA sequence encoding this CDR3. The gene calls are TRBV28 and TRBJ2-1, with TRBD2 matching 9 bases. Germline CDR1 is MDHEN and CDR2 is SYDVKM. The CDR3 contains 14 residues. The V segment lost 6 bases and the J segment 2 bases; nucleotides outside the gene matches: 2. The chain's CDR3 is CASSLAGPYNEQFF. As DNA, the CDR3 is TGTGCCAGCAGCCTAGCGGGGCCCTACAATGAGCAGTTCTTC.

This sequence joins TRBV5-4 and TRBJ2-4, with TRBD1 matching 7 bases. The CDR3 runs 16 residues. The V and J ends lost 2 bases and 3 bases, in that order; junction bases with no gene match: 8. CDR1 SGHNT and CDR2 YYREEE come from the germline V gene (reference sequence). The CDR3 is CASSFTGASGKNIQYF. CDR3 bases: TGTGCCAGCAGCTTTACAGGGGCTTCGGGCAAAAACATTCAGTACTTC.

This clone has just one count. V is TRBV7-8 and J is TRBJ1-5; TRBD1 is a possible D gene (5 bases). CDR3 length: 16 residues. The germline V gene has CDR1 SGHVS and CDR2 FQNEAQ. The germline V and J ends were trimmed by 0 bases and 0 bases, with 9 bases remaining between them. This chain's CDR3 is CASSLAGGVSNQPQHF. CDR3 DNA sequence: TGTGCCAGCAGCTTAGCGGGGGGAGTTAGCAATCAGCCCCAGCATTTT.

In this sample, this clone turned up once. The junction departs from the called germline gene at one end, perhaps through a read error. The chain combines TRBV28 with TRBJ1-2; D is unclear. Germline values: CDR1 MDHEN, CDR2 SYDVKM. The CDR3 is 13 amino acids. The CDR3: CASIKLGEEAKAF. The CDR3 DNA is TGTGCCAGCATCAAGCTCGGCGAGGAGGCTAAAGCCTTC.

The chain combines TRBV7-3 with TRBJ2-3; D remains ambiguous. The CDR3 contains 13 residues. Looked up from germline, CDR1 is SGHTA and CDR2 is FQGTGA. V was clipped by 5 bases and J by 10 bases, with 16 bases between them. CDR3 amino acids: CASSPGPKGSQYF. CDR3 coding DNA: TGTGCCAGCAGCCCCGGACCCAAAGGGTCGCAGTATTTT. Combining the CDR3 with reference TRBV7-3 and TRBJ2-3 gives the whole variable domain GAGVSQTPSNKVTEKGKYVELRCDPISGHTALYWYRQSLGQGPEFLIYFQGTGAADDSGLPNDRFFAVRPEGSVSTLKIQRTERGDSAVYLCASSPGPKGSQYFGPGTRLTVL.